The T cell receptor (beta chain) described here comes from a study of blood T cell repertoires in COVID-19. Study context: Acute and convalescent COVID-19 samples came from the United States, Italy and Spain. The analysed material was cDNA or gDNA that came from T cells, B-cell-depleted T cells, or PBMCs.

As originally analysed: Amplification from reference gene primers served as the basis for estimated nucleated cell counts. The method was immunoSEQ multiplex PCR; TCRdb's version includes in-frame clones alone and lacks a portion of them. The DNA gave D and trimming, while V, J and clone size come from that table. The repertoire holds 200,000 to 250,000 clones, around 80% seen once, with more than 9% in the top ten. Sample: peripheral blood. This receptor was identified in a woman aged 80 or over with acute or convalescent COVID-19.

The CDR3 nucleotides are TGTGCCAGCAGCCGTCGAGGAGCGGGGGATTACGAGCAGTACTTC. It translates to CASSRRGAGDYEQYF. V and J are TRBV6-2 or TRBV6-3 and TRBJ2-7, with 8 bases matching TRBD2. Germline values: CDR1 MNHEY, CDR2 SVGEGT. CDR3 length: 15 amino acids. The ends lost 6 bases at V and 4 bases at J; junction bases unmatched: 11.